This passage covers 10 T cell receptor beta chains from one sample sequenced in a study of blood T cell repertoires in COVID-19. Sequencing was performed with immunoSEQ multiplex PCR; in TCRdb, only in-frame clones are kept and a portion is missing. Among a few hundred thousand clones listed, 65% to 90% were seen once. The sequenced sample was PBMCs or T cells enriched from blood (not recorded which). The receptor set was obtained from a woman in her 40s with acute COVID-19.

V and J are TRBV6-1 and TRBJ1-6, with D uncertain. V was pared by 4 bases and J by 0 bases, with 22 bases between. The CDR3 runs 20 residues. Germline CDR1 is MNHNS and CDR2 is SASEGT. The CDR3 sequence is CASSASPYRRGSSYNSPLHF. CDR3 nucleotides: TGTGCCAGCAGTGCCAGCCCCTATAGAAGAGGGAGCTCCTATAATTCACCCCTCCACTTT.

The genes are TRBV9 and TRBJ1-2, with a weak D call TRBD1 (5 bases). This CDR3 has 13 amino acids. Germline CDR1 reads SGDLS; CDR2 reads YYNGEE. Deletions cut 4 bases from V and 0 bases from J, with 7 bases between. In nucleotides, the CDR3 is TGTGCCAGCAGCCAGACAGCTAACTATGGCTACACCTTC. Translation: CASSQTANYGYTF.

This clone appeared once. This CDR3 is CASREDTEAFF. The CDR3 coding sequence is TGTGCCAGTAGGGAGGACACTGAAGCTTTCTTT. The genes are TRBV19 and TRBJ1-1; D remains unclear. Germline V lookup: CDR1 LNHDA, CDR2 SQIVND (reference sequence). Trimming stripped 6 bases from V and 3 bases from J, with 5 bases between. This CDR3 has 11 amino acids.

V gene TRBV6-5 combines with J gene TRBJ2-3, with D perhaps matching TRBD2 (6 bases). In germline, CDR1 is MNHEY, CDR2 SVGAGI. V lost 5 bases, J lost 6 bases, and 6 bases lay in between. The CDR3 has 11 residues. CDR3 amino acids: CASSRGDTQYF. The CDR3 DNA reads as TGTGCCAGCAGTCGGGGGGATACGCAGTATTTT.

The chain employs TRBV19 and TRBJ2-7; 7 bases fit TRBD1. Germline trimming cut 5 bases from V and 4 bases from J; bases unmatched to any gene: 8. This CDR3 comprises 14 residues. The V gene's germline CDR1 is LNHDA and CDR2 SQIVND (reference sequence). In DNA form, the CDR3 reads TGTGCCAGTAGTGCTAGACAGGGAGCGTACGAGCAGTACTTC. This codes for CASSARQGAYEQYF.

The chain links TRBV28 to TRBJ1-5, with D unresolved. The length of the CDR3 is 14 residues. CDR1 and CDR2 from the germline V gene are MDHEN and SYDVKM. V lost 6 bases to trimming and J lost 2 bases, with 11 bases between them. CDR3 in amino acids: CASRSREGNQPQHF. For the CDR3, the DNA is TGTGCCAGCAGGTCTAGGGAGGGCAATCAGCCCCAGCATTTT.

The chain links TRBV27 to TRBJ2-1, with 7 bases fitting TRBD2. The germline V gene encodes CDR1 MNHEY and CDR2 SMNVEV (reference sequence). Trimming took 0 bases from V and 8 from J; bases not matched to a gene: 7. The CDR3 spans 15 residues. The CDR3 is CASSLSPWEGYEQFF. The CDR3, as DNA: TGTGCCAGCAGTTTATCCCCCTGGGAGGGATATGAGCAGTTCTTC.

In its sample, this clone was seen a few times. The chain recombines TRBV6-6 with TRBJ1-6; D is unresolved. The CDR3 is made up of 16 amino acids. Germline loops: CDR1 MNHNY, CDR2 SVGAGI (reference sequence). Trimming took 2 bases from V and 10 from J, leaving 18 bases between them. This CDR3 is CASSYPREGGLSPLHF. The CDR3 nucleotides read TGTGCCAGCAGTTACCCACGGGAGGGAGGATTGTCACCCCTCCACTTT.

The chain is built from TRBV11-2 and TRBJ1-5; tentatively, D is TRBD1 (5 bases). V was cut by 5 bases and J by 3 bases, with 14 bases left in between. CDR3 length: 15 residues. Germline V CDR1 and CDR2: SGHAT, FQNNGV. The chain's CDR3 is CASSPGGTHNQPQHF. The CDR3 nucleotides are TGTGCCAGCAGCCCGGGGGGTACCCACAATCAGCCCCAGCATTTT. Full variable domain (outside the CDR3, taken from reference TRBV11-2 and TRBJ1-5): EAGVAQSPRYKIIEKRQSVAFWCNPISGHATLYWYQQILGQGPKLLIQFQNNGVVDDSQLPKDRFSAERLKGVDSTLKIQPAKLEDSAVYLCASSPGGTHNQPQHFGDGTRLSIL.

CDR3: CASSIGLRAGNEQYF. The CDR3, as DNA: TGTGCCAGTAGTATTGGACTACGAGCCGGGAACGAGCAGTACTTC. The chain has TRBV19 and TRBJ2-7; a weak D match, TRBD2 (6 bases). Germline V gives CDR1 LNHDA, CDR2 SQIVND (reference sequence). The CDR3 spans 15 residues. Trimming removed 3 bases from V and 5 bases from J, with 17 bases in between.